Sequencing of this T cell receptor beta chain was carried out in a study of T cell changes during pregnancy in multiple sclerosis. V was trimmed by 1 base and J by 0 bases, leaving 10 bases between them. The CDR3 is 16 residues long. In germline, CDR1 is MNHNY, CDR2 SVGAGI (reference sequence). Assay: immunoSEQ multiplex PCR; the TCRdb copy retains only in-frame clones and omits some. The table has 90,000 to 100,000 clones, 90% to 95% seen once. V and J are TRBV6-6 and TRBJ1-3, with unresolved D. The clonotype was recovered from a female donor with multiple sclerosis, enrolled in a pregnancy study. Specimen: peripheral blood, collected in the first trimester of pregnancy. CDR3 nucleotides: TGTGCCAGCAGTTACTTAGCGGTGGTCTCTGGAAACACCATATATTTT. Translation: CASSYLAVVSGNTIYF.